The 6 T cell receptor beta chains presented below share a single source sample, sequenced in a study of identical twins. Each CDR3 protein is one row after TCRdb ran MiXCR on the 5' RACE reads. This sample carries 350,000 to 400,000 distinct CDR3 sequences, about 9% of them seen once, and the ten largest clones take 8.5% to 10%. Sequencing was performed on naive T cells sorted from blood. The receptors come from a woman between 50 and 59 years old in good health.

This clonotype showed up just a few times. The chain joins TRBV28 to TRBJ2-7; D is perhaps TRBD1 (6 bases). The V and J ends lost 11 bases and 3 bases respectively, with 11 bases between them. This CDR3 has 11 residues. Germline CDR1 MDHEN, CDR2 SYDVKM. The CDR3 DNA reads TGTGCCTCCCAGGGGATCTACGAGCAGTACTTC. Its translation is CASQGIYEQYF.

V and J are TRBV7-9 and TRBJ2-1, with 7 bases aligning to TRBD2. This CDR3 contains 15 residues. Germline-derived CDR1 and CDR2 are SEHNR and FQNEAQ (reference sequence). V was pared by 5 bases and J by 7 bases, with 11 bases of the junction left unmatched. CDR3 sequence: CASSQRGGRRNEQFF. The CDR3 nucleotides read TGTGCCAGCAGCCAGAGGGGAGGGAGACGTAATGAGCAGTTCTTC.

V usage is TRBV20-1 and J usage is TRBJ1-6; no definite D call. The CDR3 runs to 13 residues. V was pared by 0 bases and J by 8 bases, with 8 bases between. Germline CDR1 and CDR2: DFQATT and SNEGSKA (reference sequence). The CDR3 spells CSARDGWDSPLHF. DNA for the CDR3: TGCAGTGCTAGAGATGGGTGGGATTCACCCCTCCACTTT.

The chain employs TRBV7-2 and TRBJ2-5; D perhaps matches TRBD2 (5 bases). With 5 bases removed from V and 5 bases from J, the gap between germline ends came to 18 bases. The CDR3 consists of 15 residues. Germline-derived CDR1 and CDR2 are SGHTA and FQGNSA. The CDR3 DNA reads as TGTGCCAGCAGCCAAGGACTGTTTGACGGGGAGACCCAGTACTTC. Translated, it gives CASSQGLFDGETQYF.

This clonotype was seen repeatedly, ten times or more. The chain uses TRBV10-2 and TRBJ2-2; D possibly corresponds to TRBD2 (6 bases). The V end was cut by 6 bases, the J end by 0 bases, with 11 bases between. The germline CDR1 and CDR2 sequences are WSHSY and SAAADI. The CDR3 spans 15 residues. In nucleotides, the CDR3 is TGCGCCAGCAGGCGGGGAGAGGCGAACACCGGGGAGCTGTTTTTT. This encodes CASRRGEANTGELFF.

The chain uses TRBV12-5 and TRBJ2-5; 8 bases are shared with TRBD2. The CDR3 is made up of 18 amino acids. V trimming: 3 bases; J trimming: 0 bases; junction bases outside the gene matches: 12. Germline CDR1 LGHNT, CDR2 FRNRAP. The CDR3 DNA reads as TGTGCTAGTGGTTTAGTACTAGCGGACTTAAAATACCAAGAGACCCAGTACTTC. It yields the protein CASGLVLADLKYQETQYF.